This T cell receptor beta chain was sequenced for a study of control samples from healthy donors and cancer patients. Profiling relied on immunoSEQ multiplex PCR, and the TCRdb table lists in-frame clones only, not all of them. Seen here are 63,000 or so clones, approximately 89% observed once, and the top ten hold around 5.1%. CDR1 SGDLS and CDR2 YYNGEE come from the germline V gene. V was clipped by 6 bases and J by 4 bases, with 17 bases between them. The CDR3 is 15 amino acids. The sequencing sample was made of PBMCs. This clonotype was sampled from a man between 60 and 70 years old with colorectal cancer. The V call is TRBV9, the J call TRBJ1-3, with D maybe TRBD1 (5 bases). CDR3 sequence (DNA): TGTGCCAGCACCCCGGGGCGAGGGTCCGGAAACACCATATATTTT. Translation gives CASTPGRGSGNTIYF.